This TCR beta chain was sequenced during a study of Graves' ophthalmopathy and Graves' hyperthyroidism. Ophthalmopathy not arising within 18 months of follow-up defined hyperthyroidism as stable. A volume of around 10 ml of fresh peripheral blood supplied the PBMCs. Study-wide results and limits: A classifier, a 13-signature model, separated ophthalmopathy from stable hyperthyroidism with more than 85% sensitivity and 65% to 83% specificity. The study's model predicted ophthalmopathy progression at approximately 70% sensitivity and almost 75% specificity.

This CDR3 region has 12 residues. The germline gives CDR1 LNHNV, CDR2 YYDKDF (reference sequence). Trimming took 11 bases from V and 3 from J, leaving 14 bases between them. Amplification of TCR beta CDR3 regions used RNA transcripts. RT-PCR in the first round used HTBI primers; a second-round multiplex PCR followed. TCRdb reprocessed the multiplex PCR reads with MiXCR, giving one entry per CDR3 protein. The sample holds some 350,000 distinct CDR3 sequences; about a sixth are singletons and the top ten take 2% to 3%. This clonotype has at least ten counts. Its antigen is unknown. The sequenced sample consisted of peripheral blood. The origin of this receptor is an adult woman with stable Graves' hyperthyroidism. This chain connects TRBV15 to TRBJ2-7; D uncertain. CDR3 sequence (DNA): TGTGCCCCCTCCGGTGGAGTCTACGAGCAGTACTTC. Protein sequence: CAPSGGVYEQYF.